Shown below are 11 T cell receptor beta chains from a single sample sequenced in a study of blood T cell repertoires in COVID-19 (dated by TCRdb to 2020 to 2022). Preparation of the library involved the immunoSEQ multiplex PCR assay. TCRdb took this table from immuneACCESS and kept in-frame rearrangements with V and J called. Such tables lack part of the clones; where checked against another copy, unresolved V genes explain under half of the gap, and the rest is unexplained. This sample comprises about half a million clones, roughly nine tenths of them detected only once. Approximately 8% of the sample rests with the top ten. Sequences were obtained from PBMCs or T cells enriched from blood (not recorded which). The receptors were sampled from a woman aged 60 to 75 who had recovered from COVID-19.

The chain joins TRBV11-2 to TRBJ2-5, with 9 bases identical to TRBD1. There are 17 residues in the CDR3. CDR1 and CDR2 from the germline V gene are SGHAT and FQNNGV. V shed 2 bases and J 5 bases; nucleotides not matched to a gene: 12. The CDR3 loop is CASSLRVTGGAGETQYF. The DNA of the CDR3 is TGTGCCAGCAGCTTAAGGGTAACAGGGGGCGCGGGGGAGACCCAGTACTTC.

The chain carries TRBV6-6 and TRBJ2-1, with a tentative D call TRBD1 (6 bases). Germline-derived CDR1 and CDR2 are MNHNY and SVGAGI (reference sequence). The CDR3 has 12 residues. The V end lost 2 bases, the J end lost 7 bases, and 6 bases lay between the germline ends. This CDR3 reads CASSYTGNEQFF. In DNA, the CDR3 is TGTGCCAGCAGTTACACAGGGAATGAGCAGTTCTTC.

CDR3 in DNA: TGTGCCAGCAGCTTAACAGGGGACATATATGGCTACACCTTC. Its protein product is CASSLTGDIYGYTF. This sequence joins TRBV7-9 and TRBJ1-2, with 7 positions matching TRBD1. The trim removed 2 bases at V and 5 bases at J, leaving 5 bases unmatched. CDR1 SEHNR and CDR2 FQNEAQ come from the germline V gene (reference sequence). The CDR3 sequence is 14 residues long.

V usage is TRBV11-2 and J usage is TRBJ1-2; 8 nucleotides align to TRBD1. V dropped 5 bases and J dropped 4; count of bases not matched to a gene: 9. In germline, CDR1 is SGHAT, CDR2 FQNNGV. The CDR3 is 15 amino acids. CDR3 sequence (DNA): TGTGCCAGCAGCCCCTCCTCAGGGGGCTTCTATGGCTACACCTTC. Translating gives CASSPSSGGFYGYTF.

V gene TRBV30 combines with J gene TRBJ2-7, with 10 bases that match TRBD1. Germline CDR1 is GTSNPN and CDR2 is SVGIG (reference sequence). The CDR3 extends over 15 amino acids. V was clipped by 3 bases and J by 2 bases; unmatched bases: 7. DNA for the CDR3: TGTGCCTGGAGAGATTACGGGACAGGGGCCTACGAGCAGTACTTC. Protein sequence: CAWRDYGTGAYEQYF.

This rearrangement joins TRBV9 to TRBJ2-7; a weak D match, TRBD2 (5 bases). The V gene's germline CDR1 is SGDLS and CDR2 YYNGEE. Trimming cost V 3 bases and J 0 bases, with 10 bases left between them. The CDR3 runs 14 residues. CDR3 loop: CASSESGSSYEQYF. CDR3 bases: TGTGCCAGCAGCGAGTCGGGGAGCTCCTACGAGCAGTACTTC.

The chain uses TRBV11-2 and TRBJ1-1; D is possibly TRBD1 (6 bases). Trimming pared 5 bases from V and 5 bases from J, leaving 18 bases between. Germline values: CDR1 SGHAT, CDR2 FQNNGV. The CDR3 is 15 amino acids. This chain's CDR3 is CASSPLKGHGTEAFF. The CDR3 DNA follows: TGTGCCAGCAGCCCTTTGAAGGGACACGGGACTGAAGCTTTCTTT.

The chain employs TRBV27 and TRBJ2-2; possible D gene TRBD2, 5 bases. The CDR3 is 14 amino acids. V was pared by 3 bases and J by 1 base, with 6 bases between. The germline V gene encodes CDR1 MNHEY and CDR2 SMNVEV (reference sequence). Here the CDR3 reads CASSFGVNTGELFF. The CDR3 coding sequence is TGTGCCAGCAGTTTCGGGGTGAACACCGGGGAGCTGTTTTTT.

The rearrangement uses TRBV5-5 and TRBJ1-2; unclear D gene. The V end lost 0 bases, the J end lost 6 bases, and 12 bases lay between the germline ends. This CDR3 region has 14 residues. Germline CDR1 and CDR2: SGHKS and YYEKEE (reference sequence). The CDR3 sequence is CASSLGRSPHGYTF. CDR3 DNA: TGTGCCAGCAGCTTGGGGAGGTCGCCCCATGGCTACACCTTC.

The V call is TRBV19, the J call TRBJ1-2; D remains ambiguous. V was cut by 8 bases and J by 4 bases, with 11 bases left in between. The CDR3 sequence is 12 residues long. CDR1 is LNHDA and CDR2 is SQIVND in the germline V gene (reference sequence). CDR3 nucleotide sequence: TGTGCCAGTCGAACCGGCGGCTATGGCTACACCTTC. Protein product: CASRTGGYGYTF.

On this clone itself: One end of the junction is discordant with germline, which a read error may explain. CDR3 loop: CASREGGGGTDTQYF. In nucleotides, the CDR3 is TGTGCCAGCAGGGAAGGGGGAGGCGGCACAGATACGCAGTATTTT. The V and J genes are TRBV6-1 and TRBJ2-3; D may correspond to TRBD1 or TRBD2 (6 bases each). The germline CDR1 and CDR2 sequences are MNHNS and SASEGT. This CDR3 is 15 amino acids long.